A single sample is the source of the 23 T cell receptor beta chains below, sequenced in a study of T cells in pancreatic ductal adenocarcinoma. Selected pancreatic ductal adenocarcinoma patients had undergone surgery without neoadjuvant therapy. Sequenced by immunoSEQ multiplex PCR; TCRdb stores in-frame clones only, minus some. This table holds roughly 100,000 clones, 90% to 95% found once. The sample consisted of PBMCs. The receptors were gathered from a human donor with pancreatic ductal adenocarcinoma.

The chain has TRBV6-4 and TRBJ2-5; TRBD2 is a possible D gene (5 bases). V lost 4 bases to trimming and J lost 7 bases, with 13 bases between them. The germline V gene encodes CDR1 MRHNA and CDR2 SNTAGT. There are 13 residues in the CDR3. This chain's CDR3 is CASSAMAGGTQYF. The CDR3, as DNA: TGTGCCAGCAGTGCTATGGCGGGCGGGACCCAGTACTTC.

V gene TRBV2 combines with J gene TRBJ1-2, with D possibly matching TRBD1 (6 bases). From germline, CDR1 is SNHLY and CDR2 FYNNEI. V dropped 7 bases and J dropped 8 bases, with 14 bases sitting between them. This CDR3 is built from 12 residues. CDR3 DNA sequence: TGTGCCAGCAAGGGACATATCTGGGGCTACACCTTC. This encodes CASKGHIWGYTF.

The chain joins TRBV27 to TRBJ2-7; tentative D call: TRBD2 (7 bases). Germline CDR1 reads MNHEY; CDR2 reads SMNVEV (reference sequence). Trimming pared 0 bases from V and 4 bases from J, leaving 22 bases between. The CDR3 runs to 18 residues. CDR3 in DNA: TGTGCCAGCAGTTTATCGGTCTTGGGGGGGCTAGACGTGTACGAGCAGTACTTC. It codes for CASSLSVLGGLDVYEQYF.

V usage is TRBV18 and J usage is TRBJ2-2, with 13 bases identical to TRBD2. Per the germline V gene, CDR1 is KGHSH and CDR2 is LQKENI. The CDR3 runs 18 residues. Trimming removed 3 bases from V and 11 bases from J; junction bases left unmatched: 15. CDR3 loop: CASSPLGLAGAPPVELFF. DNA for the CDR3: TGTGCCAGCTCACCCCTCGGACTAGCGGGAGCCCCCCCGGTAGAGCTGTTTTTT.

V and J are TRBV19 and TRBJ2-7; TRBD2 aligns across 15 bases. The CDR3 extends over 16 amino acids. V lost 4 bases and J lost 5; bases outside the gene matches: 6. Germline V CDR1 and CDR2: LNHDA, SQIVND (reference sequence). CDR3 residues: CASSTGLAGGFDEQYF. Written as DNA, the CDR3 is TGTGCCAGTAGTACCGGACTAGCGGGAGGGTTTGACGAGCAGTACTTC.

This clone was picked up one time. V is TRBV5-1 and J is TRBJ2-1; 8 bases map to TRBD2. Germline V gene data show CDR1 as SGHRS and CDR2 as YFSETQ. V lost 4 bases to trimming and J lost 1 base; unmatched junction nucleotides: 7. The CDR3 has 16 amino acids. As DNA, the CDR3 is TGCGCCAGCAGCCCACCGGGACTAGTATCCTACAATGAGCAGTTCTTC. It translates to CASSPPGLVSYNEQFF.

This clone occurred once. CDR3 nucleotide sequence: TGTGCCAGTAGTATCAGAGTGAGTCGGGAGACTTTTGACGAGCAGTACTTC. It is translated as CASSIRVSRETFDEQYF. The chain links TRBV19 to TRBJ2-7; tentative D call: TRBD2 (6 bases). Germline CDR1 reads LNHDA; CDR2 reads SQIVND (reference sequence). This CDR3 has 17 residues. The V gene lost 3 bases and the J gene lost 5 bases, with 23 bases spanning the gap.

This clone has a handful of counts. The V and J genes are TRBV18 and TRBJ2-1; D possibly corresponds to TRBD1 (5 bases). Trimming left V 2 bases short and J 8 bases short, with 10 bases between. The germline V gene encodes CDR1 KGHSH and CDR2 LQKENI. The length of the CDR3 is 13 residues. CDR3 in DNA: TGTGCCAGCTCACCAGGGGCTCCCCATGAGCAGTTCTTC. It codes for CASSPGAPHEQFF.

This clone is a singleton in its sample. The rearrangement joins TRBV18 to TRBJ2-5; a weak D match, TRBD1 (6 bases). The germline CDR1 and CDR2 sequences are KGHSH and LQKENI. The length of the CDR3 is 13 residues. V lost 5 bases, J lost 1 base, and 8 bases lay in between. This CDR3 is CASSGTSQETQYF. The DNA for the CDR3 is TGTGCCAGCTCAGGGACATCCCAAGAGACCCAGTACTTC.

The gene calls are TRBV5-1 and TRBJ2-1, with D possibly being TRBD2 (5 bases). Trimming removed 0 bases from V and 0 bases from J, with 7 bases in between. CDR1 is SGHRS, CDR2 YFSETQ, per germline. This CDR3 is built from 15 residues. This chain's CDR3 is CASSLERISYNEQFF. The CDR3 region has the DNA TGCGCCAGCAGCTTGGAGCGGATCTCCTACAATGAGCAGTTCTTC.

Concerning this clone: The junction departs from the called germline gene at one end, perhaps through a read error. The chain is built from TRBV6-4 and TRBJ2-2; 10 bases agree with TRBD2. Germline CDR1 reads MRHNA; CDR2 reads SNTAGT. The CDR3 has 15 amino acids. The CDR3 reads CATSPSGSFTGELFF. DNA for the CDR3: TGTGCCACCAGTCCTAGCGGGAGTTTTACCGGGGAGCTGTTTTTT.

The chain uses TRBV28 and TRBJ2-1; tentative D call: TRBD1 (6 bases). Trimming took 4 bases from V and 4 from J, leaving 14 bases between them. The CDR3 extends over 15 amino acids. The germline V gene encodes CDR1 MDHEN and CDR2 SYDVKM. The CDR3 DNA reads as TGTGCCAGCAGTTCGCAAGGGACAAATTACAATGAGCAGTTCTTC. Amino acids: CASSSQGTNYNEQFF.

The J gene is TRBJ2-5, the V gene TRBV5-1; D perhaps matches TRBD2 (6 bases). Trimming stripped 0 bases from V and 4 bases from J, with 16 bases between. CDR1 is SGHRS, CDR2 YFSETQ, per germline. The CDR3 consists of 16 residues. The CDR3 protein is CASSLAPGVEGETQYF. Here the CDR3 DNA reads TGCGCCAGCAGCTTGGCCCCGGGAGTTGAAGGAGAGACCCAGTACTTC.

The CDR3 sequence is CASSLTGQGFDEQYF. In DNA, the CDR3 is TGTGCCAGCAGCTTAACGGGACAGGGATTTGACGAGCAGTACTTC. This chain uses TRBV7-9 with TRBJ2-7; 9 positions agree with TRBD1. Germline assignment: CDR1 SEHNR and CDR2 FQNEAQ (reference sequence). The CDR3 runs to 15 residues. V shed 2 bases and J 5 bases; nucleotides not matched to a gene: 7. Supplemented by reference TRBV7-9 and TRBJ2-7, the full variable domain reads DTGVSQNPRHKITKRGQNVTFRCDPISEHNRLYWYRQTLGQGPEFLTYFQNEAQLEKSRLLSDRFSAERPKGSFSTLEIQRTEQGDSAMYLCASSLTGQGFDEQYFGPGTRLTVT.

This clone has just one count. The chain links TRBV6-1 to TRBJ2-5; the D gene is possibly TRBD1 (5 bases). The length of the CDR3 is 13 residues. Germline V gene lookup returns CDR1 MNHNS and CDR2 SASEGT. Trimming shortened V by 6 bases and J by 3 bases, and 11 bases separated the two germline ends. The CDR3 region is CASRTAGKETQYF. CDR3 DNA: TGTGCCAGCAGGACAGCCGGAAAAGAGACCCAGTACTTC.

The genes are TRBV4-1 and TRBJ2-7; unclear D gene. In germline, CDR1 is MGHRA, CDR2 YSYEKL. CDR3 length: 14 amino acids. V lost 0 bases and J lost 1, with 7 bases in between. The CDR3 is CASSQDYNSYEQYF. CDR3 nucleotide sequence: TGCGCCAGCAGCCAAGATTACAATTCCTACGAGCAGTACTTC.

The chain links TRBV19 to TRBJ1-1; a weak D match, TRBD1 (6 bases). The CDR3 is made up of 17 amino acids. V was clipped by 7 bases and J by 5 bases, with 26 bases between them. Germline V lookup: CDR1 LNHDA, CDR2 SQIVND (reference sequence). The CDR3 sequence is CASTPQRGGLGNTEAFF. The CDR3 DNA is TGTGCCAGTACCCCACAGAGGGGGGGGCTAGGGAATACTGAAGCTTTCTTT.

This rearrangement joins TRBV2 to TRBJ2-7; no definite D call. Germline V lookup: CDR1 SNHLY, CDR2 FYNNEI. Trimming took 4 bases from V and 7 from J, leaving 8 bases between them. The length of the CDR3 is 11 residues. The CDR3 protein is CASSGAGEQYF. The CDR3 nucleotides are TGTGCCAGCAGTGGGGCAGGAGAGCAGTACTTC.

The CDR3 DNA reads as TGTGCCAGTAGACTTACTAGCGGGCGAAAGCAGTTCTTC. Protein product: CASRLTSGRKQFF. J is TRBJ2-1 and V is TRBV19; the match to TRBD2 covers 9 bases. This CDR3 is 13 amino acids long. The J segment lost 11 bases and the V segment lost 6 bases, leaving 8 bases of the junction unmatched. Germline V gene data show CDR1 as LNHDA and CDR2 as SQIVND (reference sequence).

The chain has TRBV5-1 and TRBJ2-5; 7 bases are shared with TRBD2. The CDR3 is 15 residues long. Germline trimming cut 4 bases from V and 5 bases from J; bases unmatched to any gene: 11. The germline V gene has CDR1 SGHRS and CDR2 YFSETQ. The CDR3 loop reads CASSRQSSGGETQYF. The CDR3 coding sequence is TGCGCCAGCAGCCGTCAATCTAGCGGAGGGGAGACCCAGTACTTC.

V and J are TRBV5-1 and TRBJ1-1; the D is unclear. Germline CDR1 SGHRS, CDR2 YFSETQ. V lost 6 bases and J lost 1, with 10 bases in between. This CDR3 contains 13 residues. The CDR3 loop is CASKEVANTEAFF. The CDR3 nucleotides read TGCGCCAGCAAGGAAGTAGCGAACACTGAAGCTTTCTTT.

The chain is built from TRBV19 and TRBJ1-1, with 7 bases fitting TRBD1. Trimming took 10 bases from V and 5 from J; bases not matched to a gene: 7. The CDR3 is 12 residues long. The V gene's germline CDR1 is LNHDA and CDR2 SQIVND (reference sequence). The CDR3 sequence is CATTGPGTEAFF. Written as DNA, the CDR3 is TGTGCCACGACAGGGCCGGGGACTGAAGCTTTCTTT.

The count of this clone is one. V usage is TRBV5-1 and J usage is TRBJ2-3; TRBD2 might be the D (6 bases). This CDR3 region has 13 residues. The V gene lost 1 base and the J gene lost 7 bases, with 10 bases spanning the gap. CDR1 and CDR2 (germline): SGHRS, YFSETQ. Written as DNA, the CDR3 is TGCGCCAGCAGCTTGTCGCGGGAAAATACGCAGTATTTT. Protein sequence: CASSLSRENTQYF.